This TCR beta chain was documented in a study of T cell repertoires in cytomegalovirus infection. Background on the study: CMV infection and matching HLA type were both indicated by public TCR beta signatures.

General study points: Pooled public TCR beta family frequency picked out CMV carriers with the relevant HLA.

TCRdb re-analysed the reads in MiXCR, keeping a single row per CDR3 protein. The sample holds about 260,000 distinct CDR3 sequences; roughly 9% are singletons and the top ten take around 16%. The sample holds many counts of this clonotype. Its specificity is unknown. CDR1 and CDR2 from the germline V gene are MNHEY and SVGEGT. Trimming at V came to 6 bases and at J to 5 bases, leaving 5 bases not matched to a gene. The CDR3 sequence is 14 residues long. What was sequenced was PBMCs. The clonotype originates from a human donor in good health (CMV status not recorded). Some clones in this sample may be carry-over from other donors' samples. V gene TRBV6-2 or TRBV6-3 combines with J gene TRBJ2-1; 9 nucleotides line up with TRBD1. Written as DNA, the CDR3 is TGTGCCAGCAGCGGGACAGGGAGAAACAATGAGCAGTTCTTC. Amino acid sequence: CASSGTGRNNEQFF.